This TCR beta chain appears in the sequencing data of a study of T cell responses to AZD1222 COVID-19 vaccine. Trimming shortened V by 7 bases and J by 0 bases, and 9 bases separated the two germline ends. The CDR3 contains 13 residues. Germline V gives CDR1 MNHEY, CDR2 SVGAGI. Whole-study findings and limits: Donors in the cohort were predominantly white British and more often female, and clonal diversity was possibly underestimated.

The table came from immunoSEQ multiplex PCR; TCRdb's copy has only in-frame clones and leaves some out. The sample contains 90,000 to 150,000 clones, 75% to 90% of which appear only once. Note on this clone: Its antigen is not identified.

The sample was peripheral blood, taken 28 days after the second AZD1222 dose. The sequence derives from an adult who received the AZD1222 COVID-19 vaccine. This chain joins TRBV6-5 and TRBJ1-1, with unresolved D. Here the CDR3 reads CASILQLNTEAFF. In nucleotides, the CDR3 is TGTGCCAGCATATTACAGCTGAACACTGAAGCTTTCTTT.